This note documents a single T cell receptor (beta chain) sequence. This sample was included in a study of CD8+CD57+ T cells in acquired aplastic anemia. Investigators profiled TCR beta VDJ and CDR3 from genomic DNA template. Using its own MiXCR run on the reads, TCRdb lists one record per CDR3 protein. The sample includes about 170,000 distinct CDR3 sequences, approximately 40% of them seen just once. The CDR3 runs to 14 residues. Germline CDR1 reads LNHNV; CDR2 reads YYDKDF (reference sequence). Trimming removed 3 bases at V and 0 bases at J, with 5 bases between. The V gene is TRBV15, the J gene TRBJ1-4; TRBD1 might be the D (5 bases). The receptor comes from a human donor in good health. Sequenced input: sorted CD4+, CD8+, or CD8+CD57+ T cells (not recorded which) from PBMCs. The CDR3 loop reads CATSRTATNEKLFF. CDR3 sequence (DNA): TGTGCCACCAGCAGGACAGCAACTAATGAAAAACTGTTTTTT.